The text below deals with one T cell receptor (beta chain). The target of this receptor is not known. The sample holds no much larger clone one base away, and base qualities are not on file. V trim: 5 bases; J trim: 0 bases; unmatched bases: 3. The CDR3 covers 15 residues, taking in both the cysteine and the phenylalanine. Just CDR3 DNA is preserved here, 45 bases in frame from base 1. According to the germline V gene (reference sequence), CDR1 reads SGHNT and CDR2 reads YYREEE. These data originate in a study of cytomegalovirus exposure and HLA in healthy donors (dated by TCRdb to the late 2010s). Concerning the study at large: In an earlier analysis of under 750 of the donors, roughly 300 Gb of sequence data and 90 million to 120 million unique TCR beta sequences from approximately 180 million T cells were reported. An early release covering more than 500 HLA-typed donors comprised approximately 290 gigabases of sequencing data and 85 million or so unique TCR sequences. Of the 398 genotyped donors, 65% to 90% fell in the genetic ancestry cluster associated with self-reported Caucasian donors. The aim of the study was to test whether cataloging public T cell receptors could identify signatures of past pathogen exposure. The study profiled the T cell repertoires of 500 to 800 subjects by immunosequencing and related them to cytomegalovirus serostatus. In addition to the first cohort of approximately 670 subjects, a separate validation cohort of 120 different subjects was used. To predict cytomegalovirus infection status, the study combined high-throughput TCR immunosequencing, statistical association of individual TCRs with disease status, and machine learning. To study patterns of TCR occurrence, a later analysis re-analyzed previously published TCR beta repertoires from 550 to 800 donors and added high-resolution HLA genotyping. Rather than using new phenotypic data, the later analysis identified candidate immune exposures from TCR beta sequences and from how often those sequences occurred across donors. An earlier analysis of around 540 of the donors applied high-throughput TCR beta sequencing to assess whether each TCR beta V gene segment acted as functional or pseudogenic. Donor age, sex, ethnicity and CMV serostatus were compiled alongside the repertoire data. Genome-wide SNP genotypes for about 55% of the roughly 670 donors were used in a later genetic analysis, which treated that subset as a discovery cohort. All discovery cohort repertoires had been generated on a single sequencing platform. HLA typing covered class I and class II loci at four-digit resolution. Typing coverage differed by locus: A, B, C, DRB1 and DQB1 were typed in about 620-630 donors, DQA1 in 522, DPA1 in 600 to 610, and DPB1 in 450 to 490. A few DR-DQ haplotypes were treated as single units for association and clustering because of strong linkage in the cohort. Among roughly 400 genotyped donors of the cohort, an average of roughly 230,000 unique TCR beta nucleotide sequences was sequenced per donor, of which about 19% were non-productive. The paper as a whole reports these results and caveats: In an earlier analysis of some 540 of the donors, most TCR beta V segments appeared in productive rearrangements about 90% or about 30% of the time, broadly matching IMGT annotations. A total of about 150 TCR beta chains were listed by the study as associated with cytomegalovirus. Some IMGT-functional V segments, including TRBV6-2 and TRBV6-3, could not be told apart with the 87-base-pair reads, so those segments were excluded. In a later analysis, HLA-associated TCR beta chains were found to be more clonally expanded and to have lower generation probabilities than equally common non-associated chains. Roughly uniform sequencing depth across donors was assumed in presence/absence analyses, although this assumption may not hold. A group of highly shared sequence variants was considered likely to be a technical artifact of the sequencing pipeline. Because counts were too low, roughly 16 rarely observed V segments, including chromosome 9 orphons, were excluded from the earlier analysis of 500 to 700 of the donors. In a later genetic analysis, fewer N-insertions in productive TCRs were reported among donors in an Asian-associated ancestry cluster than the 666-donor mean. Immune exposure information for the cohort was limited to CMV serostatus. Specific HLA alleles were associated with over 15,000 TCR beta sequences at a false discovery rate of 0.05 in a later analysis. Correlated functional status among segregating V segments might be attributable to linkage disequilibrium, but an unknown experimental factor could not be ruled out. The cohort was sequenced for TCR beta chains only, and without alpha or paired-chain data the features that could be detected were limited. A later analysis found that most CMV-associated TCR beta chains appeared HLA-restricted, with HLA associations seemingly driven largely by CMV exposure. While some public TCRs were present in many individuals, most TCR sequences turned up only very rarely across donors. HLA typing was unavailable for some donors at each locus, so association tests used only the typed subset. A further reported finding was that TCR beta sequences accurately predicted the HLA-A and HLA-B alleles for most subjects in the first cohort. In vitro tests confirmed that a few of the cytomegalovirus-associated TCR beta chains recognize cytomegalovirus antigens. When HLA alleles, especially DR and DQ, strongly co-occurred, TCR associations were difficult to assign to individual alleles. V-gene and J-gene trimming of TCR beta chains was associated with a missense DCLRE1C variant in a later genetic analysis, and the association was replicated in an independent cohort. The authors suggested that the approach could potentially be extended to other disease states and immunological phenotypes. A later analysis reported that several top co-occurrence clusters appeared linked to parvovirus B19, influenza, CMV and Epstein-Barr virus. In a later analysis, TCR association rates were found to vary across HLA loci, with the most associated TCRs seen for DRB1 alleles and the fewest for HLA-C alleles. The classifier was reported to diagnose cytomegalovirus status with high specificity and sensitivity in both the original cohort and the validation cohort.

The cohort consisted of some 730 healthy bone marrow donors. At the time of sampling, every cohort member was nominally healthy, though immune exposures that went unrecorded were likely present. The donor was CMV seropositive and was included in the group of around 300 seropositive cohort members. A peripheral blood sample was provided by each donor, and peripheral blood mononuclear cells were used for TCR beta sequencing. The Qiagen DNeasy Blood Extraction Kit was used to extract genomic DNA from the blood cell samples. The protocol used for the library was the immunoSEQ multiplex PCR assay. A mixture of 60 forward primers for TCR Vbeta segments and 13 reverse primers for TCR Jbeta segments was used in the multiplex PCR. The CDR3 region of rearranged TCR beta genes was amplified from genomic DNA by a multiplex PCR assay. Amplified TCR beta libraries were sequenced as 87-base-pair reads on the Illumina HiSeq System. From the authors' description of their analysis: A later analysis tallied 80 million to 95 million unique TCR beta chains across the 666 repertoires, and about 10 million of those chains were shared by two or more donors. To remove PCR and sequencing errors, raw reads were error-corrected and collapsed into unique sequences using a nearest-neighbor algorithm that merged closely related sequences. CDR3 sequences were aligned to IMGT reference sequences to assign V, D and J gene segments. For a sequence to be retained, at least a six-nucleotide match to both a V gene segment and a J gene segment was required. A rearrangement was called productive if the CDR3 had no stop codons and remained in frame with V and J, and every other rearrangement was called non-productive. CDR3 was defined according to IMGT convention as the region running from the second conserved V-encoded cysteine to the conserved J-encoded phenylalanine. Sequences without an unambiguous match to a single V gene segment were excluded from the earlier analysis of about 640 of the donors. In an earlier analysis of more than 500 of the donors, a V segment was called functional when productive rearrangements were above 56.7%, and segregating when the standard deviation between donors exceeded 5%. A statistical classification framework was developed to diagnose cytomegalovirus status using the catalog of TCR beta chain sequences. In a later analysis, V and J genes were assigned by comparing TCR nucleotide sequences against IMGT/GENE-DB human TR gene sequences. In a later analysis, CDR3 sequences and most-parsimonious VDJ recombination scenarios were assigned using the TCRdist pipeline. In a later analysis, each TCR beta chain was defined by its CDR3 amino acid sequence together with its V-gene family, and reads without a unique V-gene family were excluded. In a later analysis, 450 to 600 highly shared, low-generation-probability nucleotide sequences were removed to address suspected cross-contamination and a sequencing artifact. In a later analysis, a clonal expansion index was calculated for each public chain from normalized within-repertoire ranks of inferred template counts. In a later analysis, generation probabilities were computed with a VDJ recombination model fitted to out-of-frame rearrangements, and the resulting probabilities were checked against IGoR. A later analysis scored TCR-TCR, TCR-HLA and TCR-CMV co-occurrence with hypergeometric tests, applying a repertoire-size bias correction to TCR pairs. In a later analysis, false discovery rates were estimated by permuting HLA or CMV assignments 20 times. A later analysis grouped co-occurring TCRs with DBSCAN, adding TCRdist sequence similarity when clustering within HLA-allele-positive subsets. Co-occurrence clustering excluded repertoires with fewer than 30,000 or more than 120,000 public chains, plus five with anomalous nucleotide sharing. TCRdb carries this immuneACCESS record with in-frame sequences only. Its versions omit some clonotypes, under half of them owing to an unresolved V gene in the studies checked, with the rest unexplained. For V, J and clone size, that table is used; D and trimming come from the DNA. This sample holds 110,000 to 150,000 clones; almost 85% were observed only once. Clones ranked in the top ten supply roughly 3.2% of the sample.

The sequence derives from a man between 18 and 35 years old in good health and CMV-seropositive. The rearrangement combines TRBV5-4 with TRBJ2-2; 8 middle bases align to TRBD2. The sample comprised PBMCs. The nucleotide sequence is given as TGTGCCAGCAGTTCGGGACTAGCGAACACCGGGGAGCTGTTTTTT. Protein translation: CASSSGLANTGELFF.